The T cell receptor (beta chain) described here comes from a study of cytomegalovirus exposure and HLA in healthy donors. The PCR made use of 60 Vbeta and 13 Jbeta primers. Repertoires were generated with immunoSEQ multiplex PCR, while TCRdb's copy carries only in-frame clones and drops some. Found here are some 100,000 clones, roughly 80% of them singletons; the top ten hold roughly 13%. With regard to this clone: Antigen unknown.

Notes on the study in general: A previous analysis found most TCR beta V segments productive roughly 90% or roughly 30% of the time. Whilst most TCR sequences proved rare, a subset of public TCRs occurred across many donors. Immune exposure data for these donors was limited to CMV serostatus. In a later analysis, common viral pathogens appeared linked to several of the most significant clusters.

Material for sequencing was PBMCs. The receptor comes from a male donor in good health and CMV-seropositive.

The CDR3 reads CASSPLTGTGGYEQYF. The CDR3 DNA is TGTGCCAGCAGCCCCTTGACCGGGACAGGGGGCTACGAGCAGTACTTC. The rearrangement uses TRBV4-2 and TRBJ2-7, with 11 nucleotides matching TRBD1. Germline trimming cut 4 bases from V and 3 bases from J; bases unmatched to any gene: 8. This CDR3 is 16 amino acids long. CDR1 is LGHNA, CDR2 YNFKEQ, per germline.